This T cell receptor beta chain was captured by sequencing in a study of cytomegalovirus exposure and HLA in healthy donors. Study summary: A preliminary data release comprised tens of millions of unique TCRs obtained from HLA-typed donors. Study-level results: The dataset shows that most TCR sequences were rare, while some public TCRs occurred in many donors.

CDR1 LGHNA and CDR2 YSLEER come from the germline V gene. Trimming cost V 0 bases and J 1 base, with 9 bases left between them. The CDR3 is 15 amino acids. Note on this clone: No antigen is known for it.

This PCR relied on a set of 60 Vbeta primers and 13 Jbeta primers. Sequenced by immunoSEQ multiplex PCR; TCRdb stores in-frame clones only, minus some. The sample has about 140,000 clones; approximately 91% are singletons. The source is a woman aged 40 to 49 in good health and CMV-seronegative. The V call is TRBV4-3, the J call TRBJ2-5, with D uncertain. Sequences were obtained from PBMCs. CDR3 coding DNA: TGCGCCAGCAGCCAAGATATACTTTCCCAAGAGACCCAGTACTTC. This translates into CASSQDILSQETQYF.